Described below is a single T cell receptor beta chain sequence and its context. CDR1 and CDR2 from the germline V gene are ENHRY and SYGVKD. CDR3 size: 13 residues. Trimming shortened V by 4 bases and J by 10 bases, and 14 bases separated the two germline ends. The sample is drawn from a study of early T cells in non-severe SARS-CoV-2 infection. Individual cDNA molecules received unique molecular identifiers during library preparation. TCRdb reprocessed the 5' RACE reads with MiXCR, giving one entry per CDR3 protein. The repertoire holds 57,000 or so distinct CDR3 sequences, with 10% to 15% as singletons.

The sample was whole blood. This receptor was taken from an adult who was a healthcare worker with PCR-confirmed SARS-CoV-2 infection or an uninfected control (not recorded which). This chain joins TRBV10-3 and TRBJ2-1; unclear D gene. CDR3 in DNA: TGTGCCATCAGTGCACAAACCCCTGGGGAGCAGTTCTTC. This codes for CAISAQTPGEQFF.